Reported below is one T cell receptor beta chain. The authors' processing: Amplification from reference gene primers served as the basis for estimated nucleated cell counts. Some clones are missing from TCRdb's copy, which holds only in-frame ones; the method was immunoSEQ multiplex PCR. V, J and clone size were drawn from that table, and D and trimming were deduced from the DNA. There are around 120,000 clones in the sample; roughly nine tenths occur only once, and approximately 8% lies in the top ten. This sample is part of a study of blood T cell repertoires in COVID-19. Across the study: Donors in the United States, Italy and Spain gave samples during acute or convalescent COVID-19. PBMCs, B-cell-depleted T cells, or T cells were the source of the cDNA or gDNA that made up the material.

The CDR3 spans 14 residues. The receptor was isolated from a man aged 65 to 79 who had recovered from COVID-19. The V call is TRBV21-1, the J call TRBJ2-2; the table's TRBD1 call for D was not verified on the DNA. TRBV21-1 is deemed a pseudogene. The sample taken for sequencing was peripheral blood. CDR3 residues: CASNNRGPTGELFF. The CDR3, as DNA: TGTGCCAGCAACAACAGGGGGCCAACCGGGGAGCTGTTTTTT.